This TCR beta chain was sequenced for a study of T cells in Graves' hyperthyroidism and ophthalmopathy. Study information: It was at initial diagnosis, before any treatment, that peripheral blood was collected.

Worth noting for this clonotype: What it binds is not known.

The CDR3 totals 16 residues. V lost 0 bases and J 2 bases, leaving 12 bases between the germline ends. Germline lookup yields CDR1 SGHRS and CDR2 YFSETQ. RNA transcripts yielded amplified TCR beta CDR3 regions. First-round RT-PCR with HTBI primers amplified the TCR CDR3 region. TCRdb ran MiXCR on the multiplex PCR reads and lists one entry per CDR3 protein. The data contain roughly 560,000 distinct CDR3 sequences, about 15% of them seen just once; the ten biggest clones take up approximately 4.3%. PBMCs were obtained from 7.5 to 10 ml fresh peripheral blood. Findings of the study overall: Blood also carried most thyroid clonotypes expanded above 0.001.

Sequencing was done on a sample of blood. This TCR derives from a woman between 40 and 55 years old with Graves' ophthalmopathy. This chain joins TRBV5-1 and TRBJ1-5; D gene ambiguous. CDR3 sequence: CASSLGHTDGNQPQHF. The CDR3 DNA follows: TGCGCCAGCAGCTTGGGGCACACAGATGGCAATCAGCCCCAGCATTTT. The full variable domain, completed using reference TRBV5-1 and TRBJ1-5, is KAGVTQTPRYLIKTRGQQVTLSCSPISGHRSVSWYQQTPGQGLQFLFEYFSETQRNKGNFPGRFSGRQFSNSRSEMNVSTLELGDSALYLCASSLGHTDGNQPQHFGDGTRLSIL.